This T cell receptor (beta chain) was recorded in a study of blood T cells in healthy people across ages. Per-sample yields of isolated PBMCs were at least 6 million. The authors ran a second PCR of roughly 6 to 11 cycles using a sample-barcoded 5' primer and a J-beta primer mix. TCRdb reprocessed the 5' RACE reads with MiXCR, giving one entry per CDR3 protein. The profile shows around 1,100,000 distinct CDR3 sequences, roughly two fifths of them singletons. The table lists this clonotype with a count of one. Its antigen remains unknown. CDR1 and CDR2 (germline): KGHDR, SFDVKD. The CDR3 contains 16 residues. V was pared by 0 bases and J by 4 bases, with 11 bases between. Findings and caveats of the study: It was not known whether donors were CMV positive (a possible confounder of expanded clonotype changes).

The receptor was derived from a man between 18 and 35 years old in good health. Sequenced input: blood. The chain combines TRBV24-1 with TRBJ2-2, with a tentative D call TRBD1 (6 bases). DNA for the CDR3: TGTGCCACCAGTGATTTGGGCAGGGGCTCCACCGGGGAGCTGTTTTTT. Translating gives CATSDLGRGSTGELFF.